The rows below give T cell receptor beta chains drawn from one sample of a study of T cell responses to AZD1222 COVID-19 vaccine. Some clones are missing from TCRdb's copy, which holds only in-frame ones; the method was immunoSEQ multiplex PCR. Of approximately 150,000 clones listed, 90% are singletons. The sequencing here drew on peripheral blood, taken on day 0 of AZD1222 vaccination. The source of these receptors is an adult in good health. Both conserved end residues are part of each CDR3. A D gene is named only where the DNA matches it firmly. Rows give clone size only sometimes, using once, few, many, or a class for an expanded clone.

j_gene: TRBJ1-2
abundance: NA
d_gene: NA
len: 13
v_gene: TRBV7-8
CDR3nt: TGTGCCAGCAGCATGGGCCCTAACTATGGCTACACCTTC
CDR3aa: CASSMGPNYGYTF

j_gene: TRBJ1-4
abundance: NA
d_gene: NA
len: 17
v_gene: TRBV5-8
CDR3nt: TGTGCCAGCAGCTTCCGACCCTTACCTGCAACTAATGAAAAACTGTTTTTT
CDR3aa: CASSFRPLPATNEKLFF

j_gene: TRBJ2-3
abundance: NA
d_gene: TRBD1
len: 16
v_gene: TRBV5-5
CDR3nt: TGTGCCAGCAGCTTAGGGGGCAGAACTTCCACGGATACGCAGTATTTT
CDR3aa: CASSLGGRTSTDTQYF

j_gene: TRBJ1-1
abundance: NA
d_gene: NA
len: 15
v_gene: TRBV4-3
CDR3nt: TGCGCCAGCAGCCAAGATAGGTCGGAGGGGACCGAAGCTTTCTTT
CDR3aa: CASSQDRSEGTEAFF

j_gene: TRBJ2-5
abundance: NA
d_gene: NA
len: 16
v_gene: TRBV18
CDR3nt: TGTGCCAGCTCACCACGGGTGGGCCTTTTAGGAGAGACCCAGTACTTC
CDR3aa: CASSPRVGLLGETQYF

j_gene: TRBJ2-7
abundance: NA
d_gene: TRBD2
len: 16
v_gene: TRBV10-3
CDR3nt: TGTGCCATCAGTGAGTCGACTAGCGGGGGACCTTACGAGCAGTACTTC
CDR3aa: CAISESTSGGPYEQYF

j_gene: TRBJ1-5
abundance: NA
d_gene: NA
len: 17
v_gene: TRBV6-2/TRBV6-3
CDR3nt: TGTGCCAGCAGTTACTCGAACCCAGGGATAAGCAATCAGCCCCAGCATTTT
CDR3aa: CASSYSNPGISNQPQHF

j_gene: TRBJ1-2
abundance: NA
d_gene: NA
len: 12
v_gene: TRBV19
CDR3nt: TGTGCCAGTAGTATAACGGTAGGGGGCTACACCTTC
CDR3aa: CASSITVGGYTF

j_gene: TRBJ1-4
abundance: NA
d_gene: NA
len: 13
v_gene: TRBV12-3/TRBV12-4
CDR3nt: TGTGCCAGCAGTTTAGCGGGTACGGAAAAACTGTTTTTT
CDR3aa: CASSLAGTEKLFF

j_gene: TRBJ1-6
abundance: NA
d_gene: NA
len: 14
v_gene: TRBV9
CDR3nt: TGTGCCAGCCGAGGGGCGGGGGAGAATTCACCCCTCCACTTT
CDR3aa: CASRGAGENSPLHF

j_gene: TRBJ2-1
abundance: NA
d_gene: NA
len: 13
v_gene: TRBV30
CDR3nt: TGTGCCTGGAGTGCGGCGGGGGCGATAGAGCAGTTCTTC
CDR3aa: CAWSAAGAIEQFF

j_gene: TRBJ2-3
abundance: NA
d_gene: NA
len: 14
v_gene: TRBV9
CDR3nt: TGTGCCAGCAGCCCCCGGGTTAGCACAGATACGCAGTATTTT
CDR3aa: CASSPRVSTDTQYF

j_gene: TRBJ1-5
abundance: NA
d_gene: NA
len: 13
v_gene: TRBV30
CDR3nt: TGTGCCTTGGGGACTTCCAGGGGCACGCCCCAGCATTTT
CDR3aa: CALGTSRGTPQHF

j_gene: TRBJ1-6
abundance: NA
d_gene: TRBD1
len: 14
v_gene: TRBV2
CDR3nt: TGTGCCAGCAGTGAATCAGGGGGGAATTCACCCCTCCACTTT
CDR3aa: CASSESGGNSPLHF

j_gene: TRBJ1-2
abundance: once
d_gene: NA
len: 13
v_gene: TRBV5-4
CDR3nt: TGTGCCAGCAGCTTGGCGGGGAACTATGGCTACACCTTC
CDR3aa: CASSLAGNYGYTF

j_gene: TRBJ1-3
abundance: NA
d_gene: NA
len: 14
v_gene: TRBV13
CDR3nt: TGTGCCAGCAGCACCCGGACAGACGGAAACACCATATATTTT
CDR3aa: CASSTRTDGNTIYF

j_gene: TRBJ2-2
abundance: NA
d_gene: NA
len: 15
v_gene: TRBV9
CDR3nt: TGTGCCAGCAGCGTAGCGGGGCGAGACACCGGGGAGCTGTTTTTT
CDR3aa: CASSVAGRDTGELFF

j_gene: TRBJ1-2
abundance: NA
d_gene: TRBD1
len: 16
v_gene: TRBV27
CDR3nt: TGTGCCAGCAGTTCCCCACAGGGGCTCCAAGACTATGGCTACACCTTC
CDR3aa: CASSSPQGLQDYGYTF

j_gene: TRBJ1-1
abundance: NA
d_gene: TRBD1
len: 14
v_gene: TRBV3-1/TRBV3-2
CDR3nt: TGTGCCAGCAGCCACGGTACAGGGGGCTCTGAAGCTTTCTTT
CDR3aa: CASSHGTGGSEAFF

j_gene: TRBJ1-3
abundance: NA
d_gene: NA
len: 12
v_gene: TRBV11-2
CDR3nt: TGTGCCAGCAGCTCCTATGAAAACACCATATATTTT
CDR3aa: CASSSYENTIYF

j_gene: TRBJ1-1
abundance: NA
d_gene: NA
len: 13
v_gene: TRBV6-4
CDR3nt: TGTGCCAGCAGTGACTCGATGAACACTGAAGCTTTCTTT
CDR3aa: CASSDSMNTEAFF

j_gene: TRBJ1-1
abundance: NA
d_gene: NA
len: 14
v_gene: TRBV19
CDR3nt: TGTGCCAGTACCCAGGACAGAGGGGGAACTGAAGCTTTCTTT
CDR3aa: CASTQDRGGTEAFF

j_gene: TRBJ1-5
abundance: NA
d_gene: TRBD1
len: 17
v_gene: TRBV6-1
CDR3nt: TGTGCCAGCAGTGAATGGGAGACAGGGGCGACCAATCAGCCCCAGCATTTT
CDR3aa: CASSEWETGATNQPQHF

j_gene: TRBJ2-2
abundance: once
d_gene: NA
len: 12
v_gene: TRBV11-3
CDR3nt: TGTGCCAGCAGCTTAAGCAACGGGGAGCTGTTTTTT
CDR3aa: CASSLSNGELFF

j_gene: TRBJ2-3
abundance: NA
d_gene: NA
len: 19
v_gene: TRBV7-6
CDR3nt: TGTGCCAGCAGCTTAGATCCGGTCGGCACTTCGCCGGGCACAGATACGCAGTATTTT
CDR3aa: CASSLDPVGTSPGTDTQYF

j_gene: TRBJ1-2
abundance: once
d_gene: NA
len: 14
v_gene: TRBV6-5
CDR3nt: TGTGCCAGCAGTCTGGGAGGGGGTAACTATGGCTACACCTTC
CDR3aa: CASSLGGGNYGYTF

j_gene: TRBJ2-2
abundance: NA
d_gene: TRBD2
len: 17
v_gene: TRBV18
CDR3nt: TGTGCCAGCTCACCCACCGGGGCGGGAGATCGTGGCGGGGAGCTGTTTTTT
CDR3aa: CASSPTGAGDRGGELFF

j_gene: TRBJ2-1
abundance: NA
d_gene: NA
len: 13
v_gene: TRBV6-2/TRBV6-3
CDR3nt: TGTGCCAGCAACCCCGCGGCCTACAATGAGCAGTTCTTC
CDR3aa: CASNPAAYNEQFF

j_gene: TRBJ1-4
abundance: NA
d_gene: NA
len: 14
v_gene: TRBV9
CDR3nt: TGTGCCAGCAGCGGGCCAGCCACTAATGAAAAACTGTTTTTT
CDR3aa: CASSGPATNEKLFF

j_gene: TRBJ2-7
abundance: NA
d_gene: TRBD1
len: 19
v_gene: TRBV7-3
CDR3nt: TGTGCCAGCACCCCTCCCCCCCGATTCCGGGACAGGGGATCCTACGAGCAGTACTTC
CDR3aa: CASTPPPRFRDRGSYEQYF

j_gene: TRBJ2-3
abundance: NA
d_gene: NA
len: 14
v_gene: TRBV3-1/TRBV3-2
CDR3nt: TGTGCCAGCACTGGGACTTGGACCACAGATACGCAGTATTTT
CDR3aa: CASTGTWTTDTQYF

j_gene: TRBJ2-7
abundance: NA
d_gene: TRBD1
len: 13
v_gene: TRBV6-5
CDR3nt: TGTGCCAGCAGTAACGGACAGGGCTACGAGCAGTACTTC
CDR3aa: CASSNGQGYEQYF

j_gene: TRBJ1-1
abundance: NA
d_gene: NA
len: 13
v_gene: TRBV15
CDR3nt: TGTGCCACCAGCAGAGTGGTGTCCACTGAAGCTTTCTTT
CDR3aa: CATSRVVSTEAFF

j_gene: TRBJ2-1
abundance: once
d_gene: TRBD1
len: 16
v_gene: TRBV4-1
CDR3nt: TGCGCCAGCAGCCAAGGGACCTTGGGACAGGGGAATGAGCAGTTCTTC
CDR3aa: CASSQGTLGQGNEQFF

j_gene: TRBJ2-7
abundance: NA
d_gene: NA
len: 14
v_gene: TRBV7-9
CDR3nt: TGTGCCAGCAGCTTCGAGGGCCCCTCCTACGAGCAGTACTTC
CDR3aa: CASSFEGPSYEQYF

j_gene: TRBJ1-2
abundance: NA
d_gene: NA
len: 15
v_gene: TRBV10-3
CDR3nt: TGTGCCATCAGTGAGCAAGGCACCTCAGGTGTCGGCTACACCTTC
CDR3aa: CAISEQGTSGVGYTF

j_gene: TRBJ1-2
abundance: NA
d_gene: NA
len: 14
v_gene: TRBV2
CDR3nt: TGTGCCAGCAGTGAAATCGCAGGGGAGGGTGGCTACACCTTC
CDR3aa: CASSEIAGEGGYTF

j_gene: TRBJ2-2
abundance: NA
d_gene: TRBD2
len: 17
v_gene: TRBV27
CDR3nt: TGTGCCAGCAGCCTGATCGGGAGGCGCCGGGACACCGGGGAGCTGTTTTTT
CDR3aa: CASSLIGRRRDTGELFF

j_gene: TRBJ1-3
abundance: NA
d_gene: NA
len: 15
v_gene: TRBV19
CDR3nt: TGTGCCAGTAGTATTCTGGCTTTCTCTGGAAACACCATATATTTT
CDR3aa: CASSILAFSGNTIYF

j_gene: TRBJ2-3
abundance: NA
d_gene: NA
len: 15
v_gene: TRBV9
CDR3nt: TGTGCCAGCAGCGTAGAAGGTTTAAGCACAGATACGCAGTATTTT
CDR3aa: CASSVEGLSTDTQYF

j_gene: TRBJ2-7
abundance: NA
d_gene: NA
len: 16
v_gene: TRBV7-9
CDR3nt: TGTGCCAGCAGTAGCCGGAGGGGACAGAGCTCCTACGAGCAGTACTTC
CDR3aa: CASSSRRGQSSYEQYF

j_gene: TRBJ2-3
abundance: NA
d_gene: NA
len: 15
v_gene: TRBV3-1/TRBV3-2
CDR3nt: TGTGCCAGCAGCCAAGCGAGCACAGCCGGGCGTGCGCAGTATTTT
CDR3aa: CASSQASTAGRAQYF

j_gene: TRBJ2-2
abundance: NA
d_gene: NA
len: 16
v_gene: TRBV9
CDR3nt: TGTGCCAGCAGCGTACTTAGCCTGGGGGCCGGCGGGGAGCTGTTTTTT
CDR3aa: CASSVLSLGAGGELFF

j_gene: TRBJ2-1
abundance: NA
d_gene: TRBD2
len: 16
v_gene: TRBV4-2
CDR3nt: TGTGCCAGCAGCCCAGAGGAGGGCGGGGGGGGCAATGAGCAGTTCTTC
CDR3aa: CASSPEEGGGGNEQFF

j_gene: TRBJ1-5
abundance: NA
d_gene: NA
len: 13
v_gene: TRBV29-1
CDR3nt: TGCAGCGTTCAAGAGGGGGGAGATCAGCCCCAGCATTTT
CDR3aa: CSVQEGGDQPQHF

j_gene: TRBJ1-2
abundance: NA
d_gene: TRBD1
len: 14
v_gene: TRBV5-1
CDR3nt: TGCGCCAGCAGCTGGGAAACAGGGGGGTACGGCTACACCTTC
CDR3aa: CASSWETGGYGYTF